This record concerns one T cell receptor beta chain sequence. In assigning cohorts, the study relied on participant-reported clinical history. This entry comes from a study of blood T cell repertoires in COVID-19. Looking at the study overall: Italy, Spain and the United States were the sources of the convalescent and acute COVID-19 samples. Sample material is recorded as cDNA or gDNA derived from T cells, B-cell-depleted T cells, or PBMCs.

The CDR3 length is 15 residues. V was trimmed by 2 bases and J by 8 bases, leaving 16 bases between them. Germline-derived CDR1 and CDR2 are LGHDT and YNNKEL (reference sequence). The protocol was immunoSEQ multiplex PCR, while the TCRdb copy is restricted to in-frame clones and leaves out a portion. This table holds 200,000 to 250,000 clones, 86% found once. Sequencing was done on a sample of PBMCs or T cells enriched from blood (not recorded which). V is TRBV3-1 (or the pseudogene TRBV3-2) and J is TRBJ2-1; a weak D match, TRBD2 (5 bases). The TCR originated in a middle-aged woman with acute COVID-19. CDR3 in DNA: TGTGCCAGCAGCCAATTTGTGACGGGGTGGGATGAGCAGTTCTTC. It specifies CASSQFVTGWDEQFF.